This entry lists 20 T cell receptor beta chains sequenced from one sample in a study of T cells after yellow fever vaccination. Using its own MiXCR run on the 5' RACE reads, TCRdb lists one record per CDR3 protein. The sample includes approximately 260,000 distinct CDR3 sequences, 10% to 15% of them seen just once. Sequences were derived from CD4+ T cells sorted from PBMCs, sampled 45 days after the yellow fever booster vaccination. The receptor source for this set is a young man who received the YFV17D yellow fever vaccine.

This clonotype has only one observation. The chain joins TRBV28 to TRBJ1-5; D is uncertain. The V gene's germline CDR1 is MDHEN and CDR2 SYDVKM. CDR3 length: 11 residues. Trimming shortened V by 4 bases and J by 7 bases, and 5 bases separated the two germline ends. In nucleotides, the CDR3 is TGTGCCAGCAGTTCCCGACAGCCCCAGCATTTT. It codes for CASSSRQPQHF.

The V gene is TRBV12-3 or TRBV12-4, the J gene TRBJ2-3; 7 positions agree with TRBD2. Trimming cost V 6 bases and J 2 bases; bases outside gene matches: 11. The CDR3 is 16 amino acids. CDR3 protein: CASSRAPGTNTDTQYF. The CDR3 DNA follows: TGTGCCAGCAGCCGCGCGCCCGGGACTAACACAGATACGCAGTATTTT.

The genes are TRBV27 and TRBJ2-1; no definite D call. The V and J ends lost 2 bases and 6 bases respectively, with 8 bases between them. This CDR3 has 13 amino acids. Germline V gives CDR1 MNHEY, CDR2 SMNVEV (reference sequence). CDR3 DNA: TGTGCCAGCAGTTTACCGGGTCCCAATGAGCAGTTCTTC. Translating gives CASSLPGPNEQFF.

The J gene is TRBJ2-1, the V gene TRBV11-1, with 10 bases identical to TRBD2. This CDR3 is 18 amino acids long. Trimming cost V 6 bases and J 8 bases; bases outside gene matches: 19. Germline-derived CDR1 and CDR2 are SGHAT and FQDESV (reference sequence). The CDR3 DNA follows: TGTGCCAGCAGTCATTTAGGTGGCCTAGCGGGAGAGTGGGATGAGCAGTTCTTC. It is translated as CASSHLGGLAGEWDEQFF.

This clonotype was seen only a few times. This chain joins TRBV7-2 and TRBJ1-1; 7 nucleotides agree with TRBD1. V was pared by 6 bases and J by 0 bases, with 10 bases of the junction left unmatched. The CDR3 totals 16 residues. The germline V gene has CDR1 SGHTA and CDR2 FQGNSA. CDR3 nucleotide sequence: TGTGCCAGCAGGCGACAGGGCGGGGTGGTGAACACTGAAGCTTTCTTT. Its protein is CASRRQGGVVNTEAFF. Variable domain in full (rest from reference TRBV7-2 and TRBJ1-1): GAGVSQSPSNKVTEKGKDVELRCDPISGHTALYWYRQSLGQGLEFLIYFQGNSAPDKSGLPSDRFSAERTGGSVSTLTIQRTQQEDSAVYLCASRRQGGVVNTEAFFGQGTRLTVV.

The chain recombines TRBV24-1 with TRBJ2-5, with TRBD1 matching over 8 bases. V trimming: 3 bases; J trimming: 5 bases; junction bases outside the gene matches: 10. CDR3 length equals 16 residues. Looked up from germline, CDR1 is KGHDR and CDR2 is SFDVKD. CDR3 region: CATSDPSTGAEETQYF. The CDR3, as DNA: TGTGCCACCAGTGATCCCTCGACAGGGGCGGAGGAGACCCAGTACTTC.

Only a few counts were recorded for this clonotype. The chain couples TRBV6-2 or TRBV6-3 to TRBJ2-2; D may be TRBD1 (6 bases). The CDR3 is 13 amino acids. Trimming shortened V by 7 bases and J by 8 bases, and 14 bases separated the two germline ends. Germline CDR1 MNHEY, CDR2 SVGEGT. CDR3 region: CASNSQGVGELFF. The CDR3 bases are TGTGCCAGCAACTCACAGGGTGTAGGGGAGCTGTTTTTT.

The chain couples TRBV21-1 to TRBJ2-5; the listed D gene, TRBD1, was not tested against the DNA. TRBV21-1 is a pseudogene segment. The CDR3 spans 12 residues. The CDR3 DNA reads as TGTGCCAGCAGCAACAGGGAAGAGACCCAGTACTTC. It specifies CASSNREETQYF.

The chain recombines TRBV10-2 with TRBJ1-1; possible D gene TRBD1, 6 bases. V shed 5 bases and J shed 1 base, with 14 bases lying between them. The CDR3 is made up of 15 amino acids. Germline assignment: CDR1 WSHSY and CDR2 SAAADI. This CDR3 reads CASSRAGVGNTEAFF. The CDR3 DNA is TGCGCCAGCAGTCGTGCAGGGGTGGGGAACACTGAAGCTTTCTTT.

The chain is built from TRBV5-1 and TRBJ2-5; D unresolved. This CDR3 is built from 16 residues. The germline CDR1 and CDR2 sequences are SGHRS and YFSETQ. V was cut by 4 bases and J by 4 bases, with 20 bases left in between. This CDR3 is CASSLAQKTTGETQYF. CDR3 coding DNA: TGCGCCAGCAGCCTCGCACAGAAAACGACCGGAGAGACCCAGTACTTC.

The rearrangement links TRBV6-5 to TRBJ2-7; D may be TRBD1 or TRBD2 (7 bases each). V was shortened by 2 bases and J by 3 bases, with 17 bases between the two germline ends. CDR1 and CDR2 (germline): MNHEY, SVGAGI. The CDR3 consists of 16 residues. CDR3 DNA sequence: TGTGCCAGCAGTTACATGTCAGGGGGGGAGAGCTACGAGCAGTACTTC. Protein: CASSYMSGGESYEQYF.

This clonotype occurred a few times. The rearrangement uses TRBV20-1 and TRBJ2-7; 7 bases align to TRBD1. Germline values: CDR1 DFQATT, CDR2 SNEGSKA (reference sequence). The junction had 17 bases not matched to a gene; V was cut back by 4 bases and J by 5 bases. The CDR3 covers 16 residues. The CDR3 sequence is CSAIDRVALRVDEQYF. CDR3 DNA sequence: TGCAGTGCTATCGACAGGGTGGCCCTTAGGGTGGACGAGCAGTACTTC.

J is TRBJ2-2 and V is TRBV7-8, with 7 bases aligning to TRBD2. Germline CDR1 reads SGHVS; CDR2 reads FQNEAQ. V was pared by 5 bases and J by 3 bases, with 6 bases of the junction left unmatched. The CDR3 covers 15 residues. CDR3 sequence reads: CASSRGSLDTGELFF. The DNA for the CDR3 is TGTGCCAGCAGCCGCGGGAGTTTAGACACCGGGGAGCTGTTTTTT.

This clonotype was detected only a few times. V is TRBV5-1 and J is TRBJ2-3; D tentatively reads TRBD1 or TRBD2 (5 bases each). Germline CDR1 and CDR2: SGHRS and YFSETQ. The CDR3 runs 14 residues. Trimming cost V 4 bases and J 5 bases, with 14 bases left between them. This chain's CDR3 is CASSAGTRGDTQYF. The CDR3, as DNA: TGCGCCAGCAGCGCCGGGACCCGAGGAGATACGCAGTATTTT.

This clonotype was detected only a few times. CDR3 sequence: CSASPGILGDTQYF. CDR3 nucleotide sequence: TGCAGTGCTAGCCCAGGGATTTTAGGGGATACGCAGTATTTT. The chain carries TRBV20-1 and TRBJ2-3; maybe TRBD1 (5 bases). The CDR3 runs 14 residues. Germline loops: CDR1 DFQATT, CDR2 SNEGSKA (reference sequence). V was shortened by 3 bases and J by 6 bases, with 16 bases between the two germline ends.

In DNA, the CDR3 is TGTGCCAGCAGCTTAGGCAGGGGTAGGGCCTACGAGCAGTACTTC. Translation gives CASSLGRGRAYEQYF. This rearrangement joins TRBV7-2 to TRBJ2-7; TRBD1 might be the D (6 bases). Trimming removed 1 base at V and 2 bases at J, with 12 bases between. The CDR3 is made up of 15 amino acids. Germline loops: CDR1 SGHTA, CDR2 FQGNSA.

This clonotype was detected ten times or more. V and J are TRBV20-1 and TRBJ2-3, with D perhaps given as TRBD1 or TRBD2 (6 bases each). Germline CDR1 is DFQATT and CDR2 is SNEGSKA (reference sequence). Trimming left V 1 base short and J 0 bases short, with 14 bases between. The CDR3 totals 16 residues. The DNA for the CDR3 is TGCAGTGCTAGAGGGGGGGCGATCGCTAGCACAGATACGCAGTATTTT. Its protein is CSARGGAIASTDTQYF.

This clonotype was recorded a few times. The gene calls are TRBV18 and TRBJ2-3; TRBD2 might be the D (5 bases). Germline V gene lookup returns CDR1 KGHSH and CDR2 LQKENI. CDR3 length equals 17 residues. With 3 bases removed from V and 0 bases from J, the gap between germline ends came to 16 bases. Here the CDR3 reads CASSPRTHTSSTDTQYF. The CDR3 bases are TGTGCCAGCTCACCTAGGACTCACACCTCTAGCACAGATACGCAGTATTTT.

This clonotype was observed a handful of times. The chain employs TRBV27 and TRBJ2-7; 9 nucleotides match TRBD1. J gave up 6 bases and V 4 bases, and 7 bases lay outside the gene matches. The CDR3 totals 14 residues. Germline-derived CDR1 and CDR2 are MNHEY and SMNVEV (reference sequence). CDR3 protein: CASSYRGPASEQYF. The CDR3 DNA is TGTGCCAGCAGTTACAGGGGGCCCGCATCCGAGCAGTACTTC.

The rearrangement joins TRBV6-1 to TRBJ2-2; 8 bases are a match to TRBD2. This CDR3 comprises 16 residues. V shed 6 bases, J shed 7 bases, and the junction held 13 bases outside the gene matches. Germline assignment: CDR1 MNHNS and CDR2 SASEGT. CDR3 coding DNA: TGTGCCAGCAGCTTTGGAGGTAGCGGGAAAATCGGGGAGCTGTTTTTT. The encoded protein is CASSFGGSGKIGELFF.